Following are 23 T cell receptor beta chains from one sample sequenced in a study of CD4 T cells in relation to SARS-CoV-2 and coronaviruses. The unexposed donors gave CD4+ T cells in about 2011-2018, prior to COVID-19. CD4+ T cells were isolated from the cells after 10 days of culture. The assay was immunoSEQ multiplex PCR, and TCRdb's table has in-frame clones only and misses some. Found here are approximately 16,000 clones, 65% to 85% of them singletons; the top ten hold around 9.7%. Their recognized antigens are unknown. The sequenced material came from CD4+ T cells from PBMCs, cultured in vitro. Every receptor here comes from a human donor in good health.

The V and J genes are TRBV20-1 and TRBJ2-5; 8 nucleotides line up with TRBD2. The CDR3 runs to 14 residues. Germline CDR1 DFQATT, CDR2 SNEGSKA (reference sequence). V gave up 3 bases and J gave up 6 bases; unmatched junction bases: 9. The CDR3 DNA is TGCAGTGCTAGTAGTCCCGGGGGGGCAAAGACCCAGTACTTC. As protein: CSASSPGGAKTQYF.

The J gene is TRBJ2-7, the V gene TRBV18; a possible D gene is TRBD1 (5 bases). The CDR3 has 13 amino acids. V was pared by 2 bases and J by 9 bases, with 14 bases between. Germline V lookup: CDR1 KGHSH, CDR2 LQKENI. CDR3 DNA: TGTGCCAGCTCACCAGGGGCAGATATCCCGCAGTACTTC. This translates into CASSPGADIPQYF.

The V and J genes are TRBV5-4 and TRBJ1-4, with D tentatively TRBD1 (5 bases). Germline CDR1 SGHNT, CDR2 YYREEE (reference sequence). The CDR3 consists of 17 residues. Trimming left V 2 bases short and J 1 base short, with 15 bases between. CDR3 sequence reads: CASSFGARGGTNEKLFF. In DNA form, the CDR3 reads TGTGCCAGCAGCTTTGGGGCTCGTGGGGGAACTAATGAAAAACTGTTTTTT.

This chain joins TRBV24-1 and TRBJ2-2; unclear D gene. Germline V lookup: CDR1 KGHDR, CDR2 SFDVKD. The CDR3 runs 13 residues. Trimming stripped 5 bases from V and 5 bases from J, with 8 bases between. The CDR3: CATSALLTGELFF. The CDR3 DNA reads TGTGCCACCAGTGCCTTACTTACCGGGGAGCTGTTTTTT.

The chain links TRBV18 to TRBJ2-5, with unresolved D. This CDR3 spans 13 amino acids. The V end was cut by 0 bases, the J end by 5 bases, with 7 bases between. CDR1 is KGHSH and CDR2 is LQKENI in the germline V gene. The CDR3 sequence is CASSPPAQETQYF. The CDR3, as DNA: TGTGCCAGCTCACCACCGGCCCAGGAGACCCAGTACTTC.

V and J are TRBV10-2 and TRBJ2-1; 8 nucleotides agree with TRBD1. This CDR3 has 15 residues. J was trimmed by 4 bases and V by 6 bases; bases with no gene match: 8. CDR1 WSHSY and CDR2 SAAADI come from the germline V gene. CDR3 region: CASSRQGTIYNEQFF. DNA for the CDR3: TGCGCCAGCAGCAGACAGGGGACGATATACAATGAGCAGTTCTTC.

The CDR3 region is CASKGGLNTEAFF. The CDR3 DNA sequence: TGCGCCAGCAAAGGGGGCCTGAACACTGAAGCTTTCTTT. This chain links TRBV10-1 with TRBJ1-1, with 7 positions matching TRBD1. Trimming took 7 bases from V and 0 from J; bases not matched to a gene: 2. In germline, CDR1 is WNHNN, CDR2 SYGVQD (reference sequence). The CDR3 contains 13 residues.

The chain employs TRBV4-2 and TRBJ2-7; the D gene is possibly TRBD2 (6 bases). CDR3 length equals 17 residues. In germline, CDR1 is LGHNA, CDR2 YNFKEQ. The ends were cut back, 0 bases at V and 7 bases at J, with 22 bases in the middle. CDR3 sequence: CASSQDPVRTTGGEQYF. In nucleotides, the CDR3 is TGTGCCAGCAGCCAAGATCCTGTACGGACCACCGGAGGGGAGCAGTACTTC.

The rearrangement uses TRBV3-1 (or the pseudogene TRBV3-2) and TRBJ2-3, with no clear D. CDR3 length: 11 amino acids. Trimming cost V 8 bases and J 2 bases, with 5 bases left between them. Germline CDR1 is LGHDT and CDR2 is YNNKEL (reference sequence). The CDR3 sequence is CASLLTDTQYF. CDR3 DNA sequence: TGTGCCAGCCTACTCACAGATACGCAGTATTTT.

The rearrangement uses TRBV19 and TRBJ2-3; tentatively, D is TRBD2 (5 bases). Per the germline V gene, CDR1 is LNHDA and CDR2 is SQIVND (reference sequence). CDR3 length equals 12 residues. V was pared by 8 bases and J by 10 bases, with 16 bases between. This CDR3 reads CASRGHLDAQYF. In nucleotides, the CDR3 is TGTGCCAGTCGGGGTCACTTAGACGCGCAGTATTTT.

Written as DNA, the CDR3 is TGTGCCAGTAACGTACAGGTCAACTCTGGAAACACCATATATTTT. This encodes CASNVQVNSGNTIYF. The J gene is TRBJ1-3, the V gene TRBV19, with a weak D call TRBD1 (5 bases). CDR3 size: 15 residues. Germline V lookup: CDR1 LNHDA, CDR2 SQIVND (reference sequence). Trimming removed 7 bases at V and 0 bases at J, with 13 bases between.

There are a few counts of this clone. This chain uses TRBV11-3 with TRBJ2-1, with a tentative D call TRBD2 (6 bases). Germline CDR1 and CDR2: SGHNT and YENEEA. Trimming took off 4 bases at V and 0 bases at J, with 13 bases between the two ends. The CDR3 spans 16 residues. CDR3 in amino acids: CASSSRRGSSYNEQFF. The CDR3, as DNA: TGTGCCAGCAGCTCGCGCCGGGGGAGCTCCTACAATGAGCAGTTCTTC.

V is TRBV30 and J is TRBJ2-3; 9 bases map to TRBD1. Germline CDR1 GTSNPN, CDR2 SVGIG (reference sequence). Unmatched junction bases numbered 7, after V lost 5 bases and J lost 7 bases. CDR3 length: 13 amino acids. The CDR3 region has the DNA TGTGCCTGGGGACCGGGACAGGGAAATACGCAGTATTTT. Translation gives CAWGPGQGNTQYF.

The V and J genes are TRBV9 and TRBJ2-2; D call uncertain. Germline loops: CDR1 SGDLS, CDR2 YYNGEE. The CDR3 has 16 residues. V was pared by 0 bases and J by 0 bases, with 9 bases between. The CDR3 is CASSVEDDANTGELFF. The CDR3 DNA reads TGTGCCAGCAGCGTAGAGGACGACGCGAACACCGGGGAGCTGTTTTTT.

The chain carries TRBV5-4 and TRBJ1-2; TRBD1 aligns across 8 bases. This CDR3 has 16 amino acids. Germline trimming cut 0 bases from V and 1 base from J; bases unmatched to any gene: 5. The germline CDR1 and CDR2 sequences are SGHNT and YYREEE (reference sequence). In DNA form, the CDR3 reads TGTGCCAGCAGCTTGGTCAGGGGGCTCCTTAACTATGGCTACACCTTC. Its translation is CASSLVRGLLNYGYTF.

The chain combines TRBV3-1 (or the pseudogene TRBV3-2) with TRBJ2-7; 8 nucleotides match TRBD1. The length of the CDR3 is 15 residues. Germline-derived CDR1 and CDR2 are LGHDT and YNNKEL (reference sequence). V was pared by 3 bases and J by 1 base, with 5 bases of the junction left unmatched. The CDR3 DNA reads TGTGCCAGCAGCCAGGGACAGGTGTCTTCCTACGAGCAGTACTTC. It specifies CASSQGQVSSYEQYF.

A word on this clone: A read error is likely, as this CDR3 ends without the conserved phenylalanine or tryptophan. The DNA is omitted, as the CDR3 cannot be located on it reliably, and the CDR3 follows TCRdb's listing. The rearrangement links TRBV6-4 to TRBJ2-7. The CDR3 is 10 residues long, ends included. Germline V CDR1 and CDR2: MRHNA, SNTAGT. CDR3 in amino acids: CASSDWRTLN.

A single count supports this clone. J is TRBJ1-6 and V is TRBV5-1; D not certain. V shed 0 bases and J shed 7 bases, with 11 bases lying between them. The CDR3 spans 15 residues. Germline V gives CDR1 SGHRS, CDR2 YFSETQ. The CDR3 sequence is CASSLVRPENSPLHF. In DNA, the CDR3 is TGCGCCAGCAGCTTGGTTCGACCCGAGAATTCACCCCTCCACTTT.

This chain links TRBV28 with TRBJ1-5; 8 bases align to TRBD1. The CDR3 runs to 15 residues. Trimming at V came to 4 bases and at J to 3 bases, leaving 5 bases not matched to a gene. Germline V CDR1 and CDR2: MDHEN, SYDVKM. In DNA, the CDR3 is TGTGCCAGCAGTTGGGACAGGTTATACAATCAGCCCCAGCATTTT. This gives the protein CASSWDRLYNQPQHF.

This chain connects TRBV6-1 to TRBJ1-2; D might be TRBD1 (5 bases). Germline-derived CDR1 and CDR2 are MNHNS and SASEGT. V was cut by 3 bases and J by 4 bases, with 9 bases left in between. The CDR3 length is 13 residues. The CDR3 protein is CASSDGAFYGYTF. For the CDR3, the DNA is TGTGCCAGCAGTGATGGGGCGTTCTATGGCTACACCTTC.

The V call is TRBV7-2, the J call TRBJ1-5; D not certain. The CDR3 is 12 residues long. CDR1 is SGHTA, CDR2 FQGNSA, per germline. V lost 5 bases to trimming and J lost 0 bases, with 2 bases between them. In nucleotides, the CDR3 is TGTGCCAGCAGCGATAGCAATCAGCCCCAGCATTTT. Residues: CASSDSNQPQHF.

This chain connects TRBV11-1 to TRBJ2-1, with 10 bases matching TRBD2. V was pared by 1 base and J by 9 bases, with 9 bases of the junction left unmatched. There are 16 residues in the CDR3. Germline loops: CDR1 SGHAT, CDR2 FQDESV (reference sequence). The CDR3 DNA sequence: TGTGCCAGCAGCTTAGGGGCTAGCGGGAGATATGGTGAGCAGTTCTTC. This codes for CASSLGASGRYGEQFF. Combining the CDR3 with reference TRBV11-1 and TRBJ2-1 gives the whole variable domain EAEVAQSPRYKITEKSQAVAFWCDPISGHATLYWYRQILGQGPELLVQFQDESVVDDSQLPKDRFSAERLKGVDSTLKIQPAELGDSAMYLCASSLGASGRYGEQFFGPGTRLTVL.

The chain recombines TRBV4-1 with TRBJ2-2, with 9 bases identical to TRBD2. V gave up 4 bases and J gave up 0 bases; unmatched junction bases: 9. The V gene's germline CDR1 is MGHRA and CDR2 YSYEKL. The CDR3 totals 18 residues. CDR3: CASSPPTGLATNTGELFF. CDR3 DNA sequence: TGCGCCAGCAGCCCCCCAACCGGACTAGCGACGAACACCGGGGAGCTGTTTTTT.